The T cell receptor beta chain under discussion was sequenced for a study of T cells after yellow fever vaccination. Each CDR3 protein is one row after TCRdb ran MiXCR on the 5' RACE reads. This table holds hundreds of thousands of distinct CDR3 sequences, 15% to 20% found once. CDR3 length: 13 amino acids. Trimming left V 5 bases short and J 5 bases short, with 10 bases between. Looked up from germline, CDR1 is SGHVS and CDR2 is FNYEAQ. This TCR was recovered from a man aged 25 to 40 who received the YFV17D yellow fever vaccine. This chain joins TRBV7-6 and TRBJ2-1; D unresolved. The sample consisted of PBMCs, taken 15 days after the yellow fever booster vaccination. The CDR3 region is CASSPPTNNEQFF. The CDR3 nucleotides read TGTGCCAGCAGCCCCCCCACGAACAATGAGCAGTTCTTC.